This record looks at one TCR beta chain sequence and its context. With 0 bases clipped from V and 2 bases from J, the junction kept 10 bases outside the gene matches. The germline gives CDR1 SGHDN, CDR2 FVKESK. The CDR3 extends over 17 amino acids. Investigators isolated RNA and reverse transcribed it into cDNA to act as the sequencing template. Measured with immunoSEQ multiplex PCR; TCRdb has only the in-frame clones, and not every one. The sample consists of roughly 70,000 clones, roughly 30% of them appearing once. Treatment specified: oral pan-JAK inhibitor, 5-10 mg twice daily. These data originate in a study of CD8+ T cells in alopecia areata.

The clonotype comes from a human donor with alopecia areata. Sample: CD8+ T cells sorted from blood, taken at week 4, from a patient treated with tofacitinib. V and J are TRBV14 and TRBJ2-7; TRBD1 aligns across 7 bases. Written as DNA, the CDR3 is TGTGCCAGCAGCCAAGATCATAGGACAGGAAGGACCTACGAGCAGTACTTC. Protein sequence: CASSQDHRTGRTYEQYF.